Below are 13 T cell receptor beta chains sequenced from a single sample in a study of identical twins. TCRdb processed the 5' RACE reads anew with MiXCR; each CDR3 protein has one entry. This sample has approximately 220,000 distinct CDR3 sequences, with about 7.5% found just once. These data also formed part of another study, on yellow fever vaccine responses in identical twins.

The sample comprised memory (CD45RO+) T cells sorted from blood. Receptor source: a woman under 30 in good health.

In this sample, this clonotype turned up a few times. The chain links TRBV5-1 to TRBJ2-2; D is unclear. Germline CDR1 SGHRS, CDR2 YFSETQ. V dropped 1 base and J dropped 0 bases, with 7 bases sitting between them. This CDR3 contains 15 residues. CDR3 residues: CASSLSLANTGELFF. CDR3 nucleotides: TGCGCCAGCAGCTTGAGCCTAGCGAACACCGGGGAGCTGTTTTTT.

The chain joins TRBV20-1 to TRBJ2-7; the D gene is possibly TRBD1 (5 bases). The V and J ends lost 6 bases and 1 base respectively, with 16 bases between them. Germline V lookup: CDR1 DFQATT, CDR2 SNEGSKA (reference sequence). This CDR3 spans 14 amino acids. This CDR3 reads CSAQGQGESYEQYF. CDR3 bases: TGCAGTGCCCAAGGGCAGGGCGAATCCTACGAGCAGTACTTC.

This clonotype showed up just a few times. The chain joins TRBV2 to TRBJ2-1; 11 bases line up with TRBD2. V gave up 5 bases and J gave up 4 bases; unmatched junction bases: 16. The CDR3 has 19 amino acids. Germline CDR1 SNHLY, CDR2 FYNNEI. CDR3 amino acids: CASSFKTGLAGRGYNEQFF. In nucleotides, the CDR3 is TGTGCCAGCAGTTTCAAAACCGGACTAGCGGGTAGGGGGTACAATGAGCAGTTCTTC.

The chain combines TRBV29-1 with TRBJ2-3; the D gene is possibly TRBD1 (6 bases). The germline CDR1 and CDR2 sequences are SQVTM and ANQGSEA. Trimming removed 6 bases at V and 5 bases at J, with 18 bases between. This CDR3 comprises 14 residues. The CDR3 region is CSVLRDTFGDTQYF. CDR3 DNA: TGCAGCGTGCTCCGGGACACCTTCGGAGATACGCAGTATTTT.

This clonotype has a count of ten or more. The rearrangement links TRBV12-3 or TRBV12-4 to TRBJ2-3, with 12 positions matching TRBD2. The CDR3 consists of 14 residues. V lost 6 bases, J lost 8 bases, and 6 bases stayed unmatched. CDR3 sequence: CASSSSGGAVTQYF. DNA for the CDR3: TGTGCCAGCAGCTCTAGCGGGGGGGCTGTTACGCAGTATTTT.

This clonotype has more than one count but fewer than ten. The chain couples TRBV20-1 to TRBJ2-1; 7 bases map to TRBD2. This CDR3 has 14 amino acids. The V gene end was trimmed by 6 bases and the J gene end by 7 bases; junction bases not matched to a gene: 12. Germline CDR1 is DFQATT and CDR2 is SNEGSKA (reference sequence). The CDR3 DNA reads TGCAGTGCCTTCATGGCGGGAGAGACGAATGAGCAGTTCTTC. It is translated as CSAFMAGETNEQFF.

The sample holds a few counts of this clonotype. The rearrangement uses TRBV18 and TRBJ2-1, with a weak D call TRBD2 (6 bases). Germline CDR1 reads KGHSH; CDR2 reads LQKENI. The CDR3 is 16 residues long. V was cut by 3 bases and J by 4 bases, with 16 bases left in between. CDR3 nucleotides: TGTGCCAGCTCACCCCCGGGATTAGCGGAATACAATGAGCAGTTCTTC. Translating it yields CASSPPGLAEYNEQFF.

This clonotype was picked up many times. The chain recombines TRBV5-1 with TRBJ2-3; D is perhaps TRBD1 or TRBD2 (5 bases each). Germline CDR1 SGHRS, CDR2 YFSETQ. CDR3 length equals 14 residues. The ends were cut back, 1 base at V and 3 bases at J, with 9 bases in the middle. Here the CDR3 DNA reads TGCGCCAGCAGCTTGTGGGGGATTACAGATACGCAGTATTTT. This sequence encodes CASSLWGITDTQYF.

This clonotype has a count of ten or more. This chain links TRBV20-1 with TRBJ2-3; D may be TRBD2 (6 bases). Germline lookup yields CDR1 DFQATT and CDR2 SNEGSKA (reference sequence). V lost 0 bases and J lost 3, with 16 bases in between. The CDR3 is made up of 16 amino acids. DNA of the CDR3: TGCAGTGCTAGAGATTCCACCCGCGGGGAGACAGATACGCAGTATTTT. Translating gives CSARDSTRGETDTQYF.

This clonotype was picked up a small number of times. The CDR3 loop reads CASSPGLFLNEQFF. CDR3 nucleotide sequence: TGTGCCAGCTCACCGGGACTATTTTTGAATGAGCAGTTCTTC. The genes are TRBV18 and TRBJ2-1; the match to TRBD2 covers 7 bases. Trimming removed 3 bases from V and 7 bases from J; junction bases left unmatched: 6. Germline V lookup: CDR1 KGHSH, CDR2 LQKENI. This CDR3 comprises 14 residues.

This clonotype was seen at least ten times. This chain uses TRBV25-1 with TRBJ2-6; 9 positions match TRBD1. V was clipped by 2 bases and J by 2 bases; unmatched bases: 10. The CDR3 spans 19 residues. Germline CDR1 and CDR2: MGHDK and SYGVNS. The CDR3 loop is CASSEGRGDRVAGANVLTF. The CDR3 coding sequence is TGTGCCAGCAGTGAAGGGAGAGGGGACAGGGTGGCTGGGGCCAACGTCCTGACTTTC.

The V call is TRBV5-8, the J call TRBJ1-6; 8 bases are shared with TRBD1. The V gene end was trimmed by 6 bases and the J gene end by 10 bases; junction bases not matched to a gene: 12. The length of the CDR3 is 15 residues. Germline CDR1 is SGHTS and CDR2 is YDEGEE. The DNA of the CDR3 is TGTGCCAGCAAATATCGGGACAGGTTCGAATCACCCCTCCACTTT. It translates to CASKYRDRFESPLHF.

This clonotype was counted only a few times. V is TRBV7-9 and J is TRBJ2-5; 8 nucleotides agree with TRBD1. This CDR3 contains 15 residues. Germline-derived CDR1 and CDR2 are SEHNR and FQNEAQ (reference sequence). V dropped 3 bases and J dropped 1; count of bases not matched to a gene: 4. The CDR3 region has the DNA TGTGCCAGCAGCTTCGATGGACAGGGCCAAGAGACCCAGTACTTC. Translation gives CASSFDGQGQETQYF.